The present T cell receptor (beta chain) was sequenced within a study of a mutant IDH1 vaccine in newly diagnosed glioma (dated by TCRdb to the early 2020s). For the wider study: Across visits V03 through V10, patients got a total of eight vaccinations, given in weeks 1, 3, 5, 7, 11, 15, 19 and 23. Vaccination was initiated 4-6 weeks after radiotherapy alone, or concurrently with temozolomide cycles in the chemotherapy-containing groups. Prior to enrollment, patients had been given standard therapy consisting of radiotherapy alone, temozolomide alone, or radiochemotherapy with temozolomide, with the combination given to most patients. Peripheral blood was drawn at six visits: V03 (baseline), V05, V07, V10, V12 and V13. Longitudinal TCRB deep sequencing was performed for some 25 treated patients wherever samples were available for exploratory analyses. Of the roughly 33 treated patients, around 60% were male and 37.5% were female, and a mean age of around 40 years was recorded.

General conclusions and limits of the study: Immune responses induced by the vaccine were seen in roughly 95% of patients across multiple MHC alleles. Availability determined which PBMC samples were chosen for TCRB deep sequencing. It was noted by the authors that analyses of patient blood samples could not be reproduced owing to sample limitations. No apparent relationship was observed between pseudoprogression and alterations in the top peripheral T cell clonotypes detected by TCRB sequencing.

With respect to this clone: Its antigen is still unknown. The sample holds no much larger clone one base away, and base qualities are not on file.

Per the publication, the time point label means: week 23, last vaccination. Each vaccine dose was 300 ug of a 20-mer mutant IDH1 peptide in Montanide, given subcutaneously with topical imiquimod. Donors had newly diagnosed WHO grade 3 or 4 IDH1-mutant astrocytomas with loss of nuclear ATRX. The samples were drawn from NOA16, a multicentre, single-arm, open-label phase I trial in Germany that tested a mutant IDH1 peptide vaccine in humans for the first time. Genomic DNA for TCRB sequencing was extracted from EDTA blood using the DNeasy Blood and Tissue Kit. Library preparation employed the immunoSEQ multiplex PCR assay. Rearranged TCR beta chain sequences were amplified using the hsTCRB Kit according to the manufacturer's protocol. TCRB libraries were sequenced on an Illumina MiSeq. Per the authors' processing: The kit vendor's proprietary platform handled demultiplexing, trimming and gene mapping. The immuneACCESS repertoire file appears here via TCRdb, limited to in-frame rearrangements. These files lack a portion of the clones; in checked studies, under half of the deficit traces to unresolved V genes, and the cause of the others is not known. The D gene and trimming were derived from the DNA, and the V and J assignments and clone size from that table. For this sample the table gives over 40,000 clones, of which roughly 79% were detected only once. The ten largest clonotypes hold about 6.3% of the sample.

The sample here was PBMCs, taken from a glioma patient whose treatment included an IDH1 peptide vaccine. This clonotype was sampled from a woman in her thirties or forties with glioma. Some clones in this sample may be carry-over from other donors' samples.

The sequenced DNA is TGTGCCAGCAGCGTAAGTGGGACAGGGCCTTCCTACGAGCAGTACTTC. Its coded protein is CASSVSGTGPSYEQYF. The chain is assembled from TRBV9 and TRBJ2-7; a stretch of 9 junction bases matches TRBD1. Measured from the cysteine to the phenylalanine, the CDR3 is 16 residues long. The entry retains the CDR3 DNA only, 48 bases that are in frame from base 1. The germline V gene supplies CDR1 SGDLS and CDR2 YYNGEE. Ends trimmed: V by 1 base, J by 1 base; bases unmatched to a gene: 6.